The sequence of this T cell receptor (beta chain) was determined in a study of CD8 T cells in Susac syndrome. The V gene lost 1 base and the J gene lost 1 base, with 11 bases spanning the gap. Germline V gene sequence: CDR1 DFQATT, CDR2 SNEGSKA (reference sequence). This CDR3 has 14 amino acids. The RNA input was 0.5 to 1 ug, and it was reverse transcribed with random hexamers. Amplification of TCR beta CDR3 used immunoSEQ multiplex PCR across 54 Vbeta and 13 Jbeta. TCRdb re-called the immunoSEQ multiplex PCR reads through MiXCR, storing one row per CDR3 protein. The sample yields around 71,000 distinct CDR3 sequences, 93% seen once. In Susac syndrome patients, recently defined diagnostic criteria for definite or probable disease were met.

This sequence was found in a human donor with Susac syndrome. The sequenced sample consisted of CD4+ T cells from PBMCs. This chain uses TRBV20-1 with TRBJ2-7; D not certain. Here the CDR3 DNA reads TGCAGTGCTAGAGTGACCGCCGTGTCCTACGAGCAGTACTTC. It is translated as CSARVTAVSYEQYF.